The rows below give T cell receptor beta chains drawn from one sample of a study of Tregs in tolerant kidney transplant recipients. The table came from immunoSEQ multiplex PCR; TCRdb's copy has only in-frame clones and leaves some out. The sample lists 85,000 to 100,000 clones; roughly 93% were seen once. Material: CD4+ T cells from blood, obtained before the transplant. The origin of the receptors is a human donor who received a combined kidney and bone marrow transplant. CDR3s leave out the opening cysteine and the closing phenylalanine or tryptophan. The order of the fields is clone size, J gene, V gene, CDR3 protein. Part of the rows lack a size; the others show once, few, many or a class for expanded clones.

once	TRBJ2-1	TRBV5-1	ASSLNQGMSQF
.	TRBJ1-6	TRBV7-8	ASSSGGAYNSPLH
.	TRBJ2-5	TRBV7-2	ASSPRLAPTRVQETQY
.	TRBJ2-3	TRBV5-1	ASSLETVSTDTQY
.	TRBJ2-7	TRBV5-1	ASSPILDRLTYEQY
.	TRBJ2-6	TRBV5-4	ASIDRDRGQAGANVLT
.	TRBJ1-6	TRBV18	ASSGDSANSPLH
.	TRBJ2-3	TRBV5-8	ASSRGAGGRTDTQY
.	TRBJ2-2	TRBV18	ASSELRTSGRTGELF
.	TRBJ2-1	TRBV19	ASSAGIRGGDNEQF
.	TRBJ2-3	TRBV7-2	ASSFREEGTQY
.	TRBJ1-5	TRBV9	ASSAQGVNQPQH
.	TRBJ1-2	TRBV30	AWKRIGAPSGYT
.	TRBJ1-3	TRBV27	ASSKIPGISSGNTIY
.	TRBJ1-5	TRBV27	ASRLNRDSNQPQH
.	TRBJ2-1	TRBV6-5	ASSYPASGKNEQF
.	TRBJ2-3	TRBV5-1	ASSLVTSGSTDTQY
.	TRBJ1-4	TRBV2	ASSGATGNEKLF
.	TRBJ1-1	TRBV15	ATSRVKGEAF
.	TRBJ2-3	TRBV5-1	ASSLGGAGRADTQY